What follows are 14 T cell receptor beta chains derived from one specimen sequenced in a study of T-cell reconstitution after alpha-beta-depleted transplantation in children. Unique molecular identifiers were incorporated into the prepared TCRbeta library. TCRdb independently ran MiXCR on the PCR reads; one entry per CDR3 protein. Of about 610,000 distinct CDR3 sequences in the sample, about 10% were seen once. The input for sequencing was PBMCs from the stem cell graft donor, taken from the stem cell graft. The receptors were sampled from a human donor who donated a stem cell graft to a child with acute myeloid leukemia.

The chain recombines TRBV6-4 with TRBJ1-1; no firm D call. This CDR3 is built from 13 residues. Trimming shortened V by 9 bases and J by 3 bases, and 14 bases separated the two germline ends. Germline V gene sequence: CDR1 MRHNA, CDR2 SNTAGT. CDR3 loop: CARAGNGDTEAFF. The CDR3 DNA follows: TGTGCCAGGGCCGGCAATGGGGACACTGAAGCTTTCTTT.

This chain connects TRBV10-3 to TRBJ1-3; D not resolved. The CDR3 length is 14 residues. V lost 0 bases and J 8 bases, leaving 11 bases between the germline ends. From germline, CDR1 is ENHRY and CDR2 SYGVKD. The CDR3 reads CAISESTGMDTIYF. CDR3 bases: TGTGCCATCAGTGAGTCGACCGGGATGGACACCATATATTTT.

There are a few counts of this clonotype. CDR3 sequence: CASSLGFGVGNTIYF. The DNA for the CDR3 is TGTGCCAGCAGCTTAGGTTTCGGGGTTGGAAACACCATATATTTT. V gene TRBV7-2 combines with J gene TRBJ1-3, with D hard to call. Germline lookup yields CDR1 SGHTA and CDR2 FQGNSA. The germline V and J ends were trimmed by 1 base and 3 bases, with 10 bases remaining between them. The CDR3 is 15 residues long.

This clonotype has only a few counts. The rearrangement uses TRBV25-1 and TRBJ2-4; 13 bases fit TRBD2. V lost 3 bases to trimming and J lost 0 bases; unmatched junction nucleotides: 11. The CDR3 consists of 20 residues. Germline assignment: CDR1 MGHDK and CDR2 SYGVNS. DNA for the CDR3: TGTGCCAGCAGTGATAGGACTAGCGGGAGCTCAGCCCGAGCCAAAAACATTCAGTACTTC. Residues: CASSDRTSGSSARAKNIQYF.

On this clonotype itself: The conserved phenylalanine or tryptophan normally closing the CDR3 is absent here, so this likely arose from a read error. CDR3 region: CASSPRQGAMNTEAFC. CDR3 DNA: TGTGCCAGCTCACCCAGACAGGGGGCTATGAACACTGAAGCTTTCTGT. This sequence joins TRBV18 and TRBJ1-1; 10 bases align to TRBD1. Germline trimming cut 3 bases from V and 0 bases from J; bases unmatched to any gene: 4. Germline V gene sequence: CDR1 KGHSH, CDR2 LQKENI. The CDR3 has 16 residues.

The CDR3 bases are TGTGCCAGCAGTTTAATTCTCGGGACAGGGCGGGAGACCCAGTACTTC. Its translation: CASSLILGTGRETQYF. The chain recombines TRBV27 with TRBJ2-5, with TRBD1 matching over 9 bases. V was clipped by 2 bases and J by 5 bases; unmatched bases: 9. The germline gives CDR1 MNHEY, CDR2 SMNVEV (reference sequence). The CDR3 length is 16 residues.

The chain links TRBV3-1 to TRBJ2-1; no clear D. The CDR3 has 13 residues. The germline V gene encodes CDR1 LGHDT and CDR2 YNNKEL (reference sequence). The germline V and J ends were trimmed by 1 base and 16 bases, with 17 bases remaining between them. CDR3 amino acids: CASSQGSAAQSFF. The CDR3 DNA reads TGTGCCAGCAGCCAAGGGTCTGCGGCCCAAAGTTTCTTC.

Ten or more counts support this clonotype. J is TRBJ2-7 and V is TRBV15, with a tentative D call TRBD1 (6 bases). This CDR3 is built from 13 residues. V dropped 1 base and J dropped 3 bases, with 7 bases sitting between them. Germline V gene sequence: CDR1 LNHNV, CDR2 YYDKDF (reference sequence). CDR3 sequence (DNA): TGTGCCACCAGCAGAGGGACAGACTACGAGCAGTACTTC. Encoded protein: CATSRGTDYEQYF.

This clonotype appeared once. V and J are TRBV28 and TRBJ1-4; D is perhaps TRBD1 (5 bases). The CDR3 is 14 amino acids. Between the trimmed V and J ends, which lost 2 bases and 5 bases, there was a span of 9 bases. Germline loops: CDR1 MDHEN, CDR2 SYDVKM. The CDR3 region has the DNA TGTGCCAGCAGTTTAGGACATTTGAATGAAAAACTGTTTTTT. Amino acid sequence: CASSLGHLNEKLFF.

The V gene is TRBV4-3, the J gene TRBJ2-6, with 7 bases aligning to TRBD2. This CDR3 is built from 17 residues. Germline V CDR1 and CDR2: LGHNA, YSLEER. The J segment lost 1 base and the V segment lost 4 bases, leaving 7 bases of the junction unmatched. CDR3 nucleotide sequence: TGCGCCAGCAGCCGAACCCTGGGAGGGTCTGGGGCCAACGTCCTGACTTTC. Translated, it gives CASSRTLGGSGANVLTF.

This clonotype was seen a few times. V and J are TRBV20-1 and TRBJ1-1, with 9 bases fitting TRBD1. Germline values: CDR1 DFQATT, CDR2 SNEGSKA (reference sequence). The V gene end was trimmed by 2 bases and the J gene end by 1 base; junction bases not matched to a gene: 2. This CDR3 region has 14 residues. CDR3 loop: CSARRGQGNTEAFF. The CDR3 DNA follows: TGCAGTGCTAGACGGGGACAGGGGAACACTGAAGCTTTCTTT.

This clonotype was counted between two and nine times. This chain joins TRBV20-1 and TRBJ1-6; 12 bases align to TRBD1. Germline V gene data show CDR1 as DFQATT and CDR2 as SNEGSKA (reference sequence). The CDR3 sequence is 15 residues long. V lost 0 bases and J lost 14; bases outside the gene matches: 8. This CDR3 is CSAREGGQGAGSLHF. The CDR3 nucleotides are TGCAGTGCTAGAGAAGGGGGACAGGGGGCCGGGTCCCTCCACTTT.

The sample holds many counts of this clonotype. The rearrangement joins TRBV10-3 to TRBJ1-4, with D possibly TRBD1 on 6 matching bases. CDR1 and CDR2 (germline): ENHRY, SYGVKD. CDR3 length equals 14 residues. With 2 bases removed from V and 8 bases from J, the gap between germline ends came to 12 bases. CDR3 bases: TGTGCCATCAGTGAGGGGACACAGAACGAAAAACTGTTTTTT. As protein: CAISEGTQNEKLFF.

The CDR3 here is CSVVLVSSGANVLTF. DNA for the CDR3: TGCAGCGTTGTGCTGGTGAGCTCTGGGGCCAACGTCCTGACTTTC. This sequence joins TRBV29-1 and TRBJ2-6; D not resolved. V lost 4 bases and J 0 bases, leaving 10 bases between the germline ends. CDR3 length: 15 residues. Germline-derived CDR1 and CDR2 are SQVTM and ANQGSEA.